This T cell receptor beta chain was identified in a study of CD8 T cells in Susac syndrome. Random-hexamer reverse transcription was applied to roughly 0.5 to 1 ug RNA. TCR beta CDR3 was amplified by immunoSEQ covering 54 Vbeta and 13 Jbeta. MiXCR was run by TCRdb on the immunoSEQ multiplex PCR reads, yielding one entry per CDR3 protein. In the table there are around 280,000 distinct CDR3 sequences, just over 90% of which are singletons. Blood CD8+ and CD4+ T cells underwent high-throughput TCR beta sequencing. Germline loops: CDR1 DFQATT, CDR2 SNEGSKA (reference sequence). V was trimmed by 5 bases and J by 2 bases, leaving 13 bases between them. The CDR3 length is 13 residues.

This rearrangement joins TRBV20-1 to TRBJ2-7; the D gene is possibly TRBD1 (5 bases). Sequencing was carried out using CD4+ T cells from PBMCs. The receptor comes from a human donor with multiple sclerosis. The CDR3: CSAPRAKPYEQYF. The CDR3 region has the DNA TGCAGTGCTCCCAGGGCGAAGCCCTACGAGCAGTACTTC.